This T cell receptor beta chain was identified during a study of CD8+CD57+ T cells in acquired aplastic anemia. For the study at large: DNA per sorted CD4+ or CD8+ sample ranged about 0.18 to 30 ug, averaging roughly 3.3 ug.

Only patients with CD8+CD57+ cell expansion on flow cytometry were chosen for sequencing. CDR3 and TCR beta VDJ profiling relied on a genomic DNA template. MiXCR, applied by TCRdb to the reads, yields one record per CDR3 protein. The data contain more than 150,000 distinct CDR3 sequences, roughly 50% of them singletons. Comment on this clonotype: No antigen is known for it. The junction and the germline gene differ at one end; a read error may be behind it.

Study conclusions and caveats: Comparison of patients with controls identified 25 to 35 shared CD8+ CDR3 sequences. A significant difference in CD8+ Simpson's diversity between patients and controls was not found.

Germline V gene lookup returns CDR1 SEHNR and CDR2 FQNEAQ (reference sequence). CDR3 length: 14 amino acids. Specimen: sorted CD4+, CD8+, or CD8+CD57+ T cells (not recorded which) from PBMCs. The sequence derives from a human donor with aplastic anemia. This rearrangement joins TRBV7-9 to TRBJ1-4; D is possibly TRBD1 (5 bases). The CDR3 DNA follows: TGTGCCAGCGGCTTATACCAGGGCGATGAAAAACTGTTTTTT. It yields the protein CASGLYQGDEKLFF.